A selection of T cell receptor beta chains follows, all from one sample in a study of control samples from healthy donors and cancer patients. Clones were read by immunoSEQ multiplex PCR, and TCRdb kept only the in-frame ones, dropping some. The profile shows roughly 170,000 clones, 85% to 95% of them singletons. The sequencing input was blood. The receptor source for this set is an older woman in good health. CDR3s include the opening cysteine and the closing phenylalanine or tryptophan. D genes are given only for firm matches. Clone size is shown for a subset of rows, as once, few, many or a class of expanded clone.

D: TRBD1; size: -; length: 14; V: TRBV7-9; J: TRBJ1-4; CDR3: CASSLAGGHEKLFF; DNA: TGTGCCAGCAGCTTGGCAGGGGGTCATGAAAAACTGTTTTTT
D: -; size: -; length: 11; V: TRBV7-9; J: TRBJ2-5; CDR3: CASRDQETQYF; DNA: TGTGCCAGCCGGGACCAAGAGACCCAGTACTTC
D: TRBD2; size: -; length: 21; V: TRBV15; J: TRBJ2-1; CDR3: CATSRESFTSGVLGRFNEQFF; DNA: TGTGCCACCAGCAGGGAGTCCTTCACTAGCGGGGTCTTGGGTCGGTTCAATGAGCAGTTCTTC
D: -; size: -; length: 14; V: TRBV18; J: TRBJ2-1; CDR3: CASSPVKDNNEQFF; DNA: TGTGCCAGCTCACCAGTGAAGGATAACAATGAGCAGTTCTTC
D: -; size: once; length: 15; V: TRBV6-2/TRBV6-3; J: TRBJ2-3; CDR3: CASSLWGGASSTQYF; DNA: TGTGCCAGCAGTTTGTGGGGGGGGGCCAGTAGTACGCAGTATTTT
D: -; size: few; length: 14; V: TRBV15; J: TRBJ1-1; CDR3: CATSSQRQNTEAFF; DNA: TGTGCCACCAGCAGTCAAAGACAGAACACTGAAGCTTTCTTT
D: -; size: -; length: 15; V: TRBV6-2/TRBV6-3; J: TRBJ1-5; CDR3: CASSYYTGTRQPQHF; DNA: TGTGCCAGCAGTTACTATACAGGGACAAGGCAGCCCCAGCATTTT
D: -; size: -; length: 12; V: TRBV11-3; J: TRBJ1-2; CDR3: CASSSAGYGYTF; DNA: TGTGCCAGCAGCTCGGCAGGGTATGGCTACACCTTC
D: -; size: -; length: 13; V: TRBV29-1; J: TRBJ2-7; CDR3: CSVGGRLGYEQYF; DNA: TGCAGCGTGGGGGGGCGCCTCGGCTACGAGCAGTACTTC
D: TRBD1; size: -; length: 15; V: TRBV2; J: TRBJ2-2; CDR3: CASSYTPGQGGELFF; DNA: TGTGCCAGCAGTTACACTCCTGGACAGGGCGGGGAGCTGTTTTTT
D: TRBD2; size: -; length: 16; V: TRBV7-2; J: TRBJ2-5; CDR3: CASTRRAGGGQETQYF; DNA: TGTGCCAGCACCAGGCGGGCCGGGGGGGGACAAGAGACCCAGTACTTC
D: -; size: -; length: 13; V: TRBV3-1/TRBV3-2; J: TRBJ1-2; CDR3: CASSPDSPYGYTF; DNA: TGTGCCAGCAGCCCCGATTCTCCCTATGGCTACACCTTC
D: TRBD1; size: once; length: 15; V: TRBV2; J: TRBJ1-5; CDR3: CASSADRVSNQPQHF; DNA: TGTGCCAGCAGTGCGGACAGGGTAAGCAATCAGCCCCAGCATTTT
D: TRBD1; size: -; length: 17; V: TRBV18; J: TRBJ2-3; CDR3: CASSPKTGGAKTDTQYF; DNA: TGTGCCAGCTCACCTAAGACAGGGGGCGCGAAGACAGATACGCAGTATTTT
D: -; size: -; length: 12; V: TRBV12-3/TRBV12-4; J: TRBJ1-1; CDR3: CASSFAESEAFF; DNA: TGTGCCAGCAGTTTCGCCGAAAGTGAAGCTTTCTTT
D: -; size: -; length: 12; V: TRBV29-1; J: TRBJ2-7; CDR3: CSVAKGSYEQYF; DNA: TGCAGCGTTGCGAAGGGGAGCTACGAGCAGTACTTC
D: -; size: few; length: 11; V: TRBV12-3/TRBV12-4; J: TRBJ1-4; CDR3: CASSLNEKLFF; DNA: TGTGCCAGCAGTTTGAATGAAAAACTGTTTTTT
D: -; size: -; length: 12; V: TRBV28; J: TRBJ1-1; CDR3: CASSLKPTEAFF; DNA: TGTGCCAGCAGCTTAAAACCCACTGAAGCTTTCTTT
D: -; size: -; length: 16; V: TRBV6-5; J: TRBJ1-4; CDR3: CASSYSIWAPNEKLFF; DNA: TGTGCCAGCAGTTACTCGATATGGGCACCTAATGAAAAACTGTTTTTT
D: -; size: -; length: 13; V: TRBV30; J: TRBJ1-5; CDR3: CAFSGYSNQPQHF; DNA: TGTGCCTTTTCGGGTTATAGCAATCAGCCCCAGCATTTT
D: -; size: -; length: 11; V: TRBV18; J: TRBJ2-7; CDR3: CASSPRNEQYF; DNA: TGTGCCAGCTCACCACGGAACGAGCAGTACTTC
D: -; size: -; length: 11; V: TRBV5-4; J: TRBJ2-5; CDR3: CASSTEETQYF; DNA: TGTGCCAGCAGCACCGAAGAGACCCAGTACTTC
D: TRBD1; size: -; length: 16; V: TRBV6-1; J: TRBJ1-6; CDR3: CASSVGDREANSPLHF; DNA: TGTGCCAGCAGTGTGGGGGACAGGGAGGCTAATTCACCCCTCCACTTT
D: TRBD2; size: -; length: 17; V: TRBV7-9; J: TRBJ2-3; CDR3: CASSLHVAGGTTDTQYF; DNA: TGTGCCAGCAGCTTGCACGTAGCGGGGGGGACCACAGATACGCAGTATTTT
D: -; size: -; length: 13; V: TRBV28; J: TRBJ1-5; CDR3: CASSPGLRGPQHF; DNA: TGTGCCAGCAGTCCAGGACTCAGGGGGCCCCAGCATTTT
D: TRBD2; size: -; length: 18; V: TRBV5-4; J: TRBJ2-2; CDR3: CASSPGGSGGLNTGELFF; DNA: TGTGCCAGCAGCCCTGGGGGTAGCGGGGGGTTGAACACCGGGGAGCTGTTTTTT
D: -; size: -; length: 14; V: TRBV5-1; J: TRBJ1-2; CDR3: CASSLSDKNYGYTF; DNA: TGCGCCAGCAGCTTGTCGGACAAGAACTATGGCTACACCTTC
D: -; size: -; length: 16; V: TRBV9; J: TRBJ2-3; CDR3: CASSVVGDILTDTQYF; DNA: TGTGCCAGCAGCGTAGTGGGGGACATTCTCACAGATACGCAGTATTTT
D: -; size: -; length: 16; V: TRBV5-1; J: TRBJ2-2; CDR3: CASSPLTGANTGELFF; DNA: TGCGCCAGCAGCCCCTTGACGGGCGCGAACACCGGGGAGCTGTTTTTT
D: -; size: once; length: 16; V: TRBV23-1; J: TRBJ1-1; CDR3: CASSQAEDSVNTEAFF; DNA: TGCGCCAGCAGTCAAGCGGAGGACAGCGTGAACACTGAAGCTTTCTTT
D: -; size: -; length: 15; V: TRBV6-4; J: TRBJ2-1; CDR3: CASSDSIADYNEQFF; DNA: TGTGCCAGCAGTGACTCAATAGCAGACTACAATGAGCAGTTCTTC
D: TRBD1; size: -; length: 15; V: TRBV6-6; J: TRBJ2-1; CDR3: CASSASRTGDNEQFF; DNA: TGTGCCAGCAGTGCCTCCCGGACAGGAGACAATGAGCAGTTCTTC
D: TRBD1; size: -; length: 17; V: TRBV19; J: TRBJ1-1; CDR3: CASSFSGQGFGHTEAFF; DNA: TGTGCCAGTAGTTTCTCGGGACAGGGGTTTGGCCACACTGAAGCTTTCTTT
D: TRBD1; size: -; length: 15; V: TRBV5-4; J: TRBJ1-5; CDR3: CASSLGGTGDQPQHF; DNA: TGTGCCAGCAGCTTGGGGGGAACAGGGGATCAGCCCCAGCATTTT
D: TRBD1; size: -; length: 14; V: TRBV6-5; J: TRBJ1-6; CDR3: CASTHRGYNSPLHF; DNA: TGTGCCAGCACCCACAGGGGGTACAATTCACCCCTCCACTTT
D: -; size: -; length: 14; V: TRBV18; J: TRBJ1-1; CDR3: CASSPRQEGTEAFF; DNA: TGTGCCAGCTCACCGCGACAGGAAGGGACTGAAGCTTTCTTT
D: -; size: -; length: 16; V: TRBV6-5; J: TRBJ2-7; CDR3: CASSYSGEGAVYEQYF; DNA: TGTGCCAGCAGTTACTCGGGGGAGGGGGCGGTCTACGAGCAGTACTTC
D: -; size: -; length: 14; V: TRBV4-3; J: TRBJ1-5; CDR3: CASSQDLGIRPQHF; DNA: TGCGCCAGCAGCCAAGATCTAGGAATTAGGCCCCAGCATTTT
D: -; size: -; length: 15; V: TRBV7-2; J: TRBJ1-3; CDR3: CASSPYLAGGNTIYF; DNA: TGTGCCAGCAGCCCATACCTGGCGGGGGGAAACACCATATATTTT
D: TRBD1; size: once; length: 17; V: TRBV11-3; J: TRBJ1-1; CDR3: CASSGNRGRLGCVEAFF; DNA: TGTGCCAGCAGCGGAAACAGGGGGAGGTTGGGGTGTGTTGAAGCTTTCTTT
D: -; size: -; length: 17; V: TRBV5-6; J: TRBJ2-3; CDR3: CASSPDREGVGTDTQYF; DNA: TGTGCCAGCAGCCCGGACAGGGAGGGTGTCGGCACAGATACGCAGTATTTT
D: -; size: -; length: 16; V: TRBV19; J: TRBJ1-2; CDR3: CASSIVWPGSNYGYTF; DNA: TGTGCCAGTAGTATAGTGTGGCCGGGATCTAACTATGGCTACACCTTC
D: TRBD1; size: -; length: 15; V: TRBV20-1; J: TRBJ1-2; CDR3: CSASSVGTGGYGYTF; DNA: TGCAGTGCTAGTTCGGTCGGGACAGGGGGCTATGGCTACACCTTC
D: -; size: -; length: 12; V: TRBV2; J: TRBJ1-2; CDR3: CASSEGNYGYTF; DNA: TGTGCCAGCAGTGAAGGAAACTATGGCTACACCTTC
D: -; size: -; length: 15; V: TRBV10-3; J: TRBJ2-1; CDR3: CAISQIGQPYNEQFF; DNA: TGTGCCATCAGTCAAATAGGACAGCCCTACAATGAGCAGTTCTTC
D: -; size: -; length: 12; V: TRBV30; J: TRBJ1-2; CDR3: CAHTSSGYGYTF; DNA: TGTGCCCATACAAGCTCCGGCTATGGCTACACCTTC
D: TRBD1; size: once; length: 13; V: TRBV19; J: TRBJ1-2; CDR3: CASSRQGYYGYTF; DNA: TGTGCCAGTAGTAGACAGGGGTACTATGGCTACACCTTC
D: TRBD2; size: -; length: 15; V: TRBV3-1/TRBV3-2; J: TRBJ2-1; CDR3: CASSQGGLAGNEQFF; DNA: TGTGCCAGCAGCCAAGGGGGACTAGCGGGTAATGAGCAGTTCTTC
D: -; size: -; length: 12; V: TRBV6-6; J: TRBJ2-2; CDR3: CASRSNTGELFF; DNA: TGTGCCAGCAGGTCGAACACCGGGGAGCTGTTTTTT
D: -; size: once; length: 14; V: TRBV5-8; J: TRBJ2-3; CDR3: CASSLGTSSDTQYF; DNA: TGTGCCAGCAGCTTGGGCACCTCCTCAGATACGCAGTATTTT
D: -; size: -; length: 13; V: TRBV11-2; J: TRBJ1-2; CDR3: CASSFDENYGYTF; DNA: TGTGCCAGCAGCTTTGACGAGAACTATGGCTACACCTTC
D: -; size: once; length: 12; V: TRBV12-3/TRBV12-4; J: TRBJ1-2; CDR3: CASSSRDIGYTF; DNA: TGTGCCAGCAGTTCCCGGGACATTGGCTACACCTTC
D: -; size: -; length: 16; V: TRBV11-2; J: TRBJ1-4; CDR3: CASSYGAGQRGEKLFF; DNA: TGTGCCAGCAGCTATGGGGCAGGCCAGCGCGGGGAAAAACTGTTTTTT